This entry describes one T cell receptor (beta chain). Its antigen remains undetermined. Qualities for individual bases were not recorded, and no much larger clone is one base off. The data belong to a study of blood T cell repertoires in COVID-19 (dated by TCRdb to 2018 to 2020). Turning to the overall study: Collaborator samples came from the United States, Italy and Spain and covered acute and convalescent phases of COVID-19. The prospective study material was composed of cDNA or gDNA derived from T cells, B-cell-depleted T cells, or PBMCs. Samples were obtained from the ongoing ImmuneRACE study (first 160 participants) and from 1,254 subjects provided by 6 global collaborators. The dataset comprised deeply sampled blood TCRbeta repertoires from subjects exposed to, actively infected with, or recovered from COVID-19. The repertoires were released in a freely available public database meant as a resource for research on the immune response to SARS-CoV-2. Where available, HLA class I and class II types were taken from metadata supplied by the sample provider and were not determined by assay-based typing. Sample metadata almost always included a de-identified subject ID, COVID-19 status, age in years and sex.

The investigation overall reported the following: How much clinical and demographic metadata was included differed by source and by participant, and the metadata was provided uncurated.

TCRbeta CDR3 regions were amplified from genomic DNA by means of the immunoSEQ Assay, a bias-controlled multiplex PCR. The paper's processing steps were these. The number of nucleated cells in each sample was estimated from the amplification of reference gene primers within the assay. To quantify the absolute abundance of each unique TCRbeta CDR3 rearrangement, sequence reads were collapsed and filtered. For each sample, productive Simpson clonality was calculated by taking the square root of Simpson's diversity index across productive rearrangements. This immuneACCESS table, as held by TCRdb, lists in-frame sequences with V and J called but not all clones. Of the missing ones, under half trace to an unresolved V gene in checked studies; the others have no known cause. The V and J calls and clone size are taken from that table; D and trimming were inferred from the DNA. The sample contains 220,000 or so clones, about 80% of them found a single time. In total, the top ten clones hold roughly 2.4% of the sample.

Whole blood was collected in K2EDTA tubes by collaborating institutions according to the institutions' own protocols. For TCRbeta analysis, collaborators shipped samples as frozen whole blood, isolated PBMCs, or DNA extracted from either of those sample types. Relative to germline, V is 2 bases shorter and J is 7 bases shorter, with 12 bases between their ends. The CDR3 starts with the cysteine, ends with the phenylalanine, and has 15 residues. Only CDR3 DNA is held: 45 bases, read in frame from base 1. CDR1 and CDR2 are drawn from the germline V gene: ENHRY, SYGVKD. This receptor was taken from a woman between 55 and 75 years old with acute or convalescent COVID-19. The receptor chain draws on TRBV10-3 and TRBJ1-6, with no reliable assignment of the D segment. Sequencing used peripheral blood. The bases read TGTGCCATCAGTGAGCGGCCAGGTGGAAATTCACCCCTCCACTTT. This translates into CAISERPGGNSPLHF.